Below, 3 T cell receptor beta chains from the same sample are listed, as sequenced in a study of beta chain features in type 1 diabetes. Expressed TCRB transcripts were sequenced, since all the RNA that had been isolated was reverse transcribed. Clones were read by immunoSEQ multiplex PCR, and TCRdb kept only the in-frame ones, dropping some. The table shows over 500,000 clones, with about 14% occurring only once. The material sequenced was naive CD4+ T cells from blood. The receptors come from a man aged 18 to 29 in good health.

The chain joins TRBV6-5 to TRBJ1-4; a possible D gene is TRBD1 (5 bases). Germline CDR1 reads MNHEY; CDR2 reads SVGAGI. The CDR3 is made up of 14 amino acids. V was cut by 5 bases and J by 0 bases, with 7 bases left in between. Written as DNA, the CDR3 is TGTGCCAGCAGTAAGACAGCAACTAATGAAAAACTGTTTTTT. This sequence encodes CASSKTATNEKLFF.

This clone came up a few times. This chain uses TRBV7-6 with TRBJ2-7; maybe TRBD1 (5 bases). Trimming shortened V by 1 base and J by 4 bases, and 14 bases separated the two germline ends. From germline, CDR1 is SGHVS and CDR2 FNYEAQ. The CDR3 has 15 amino acids. CDR3 in DNA: TGTGCCAGCAGCTTAGGGATAGGGGTGTATTACGAGCAGTACTTC. Its protein product is CASSLGIGVYYEQYF.

In its sample, this clone was seen a few times. V is TRBV5-1 and J is TRBJ1-3; 8 nucleotides agree with TRBD1. Looked up from germline, CDR1 is SGHRS and CDR2 is YFSETQ. The CDR3 runs to 16 residues. After removal of 3 bases from V and 0 bases from J, the junction contained 5 bases not matched to a gene. DNA of the CDR3: TGCGCCAGCAGCTATACTACAGGGGGCTCTGGAAACACCATATATTTT. Protein sequence: CASSYTTGGSGNTIYF.